The 20 T cell receptor beta chains reported below all come from one sample, sequenced in a study of T cells in Graves' hyperthyroidism and ophthalmopathy. Template material for amplifying TCR beta CDR3 regions consisted of RNA transcripts. An initial round of RT-PCR targeting the TCR CDR3 relied on the HTBI primer set. TCRdb fed the multiplex PCR reads into MiXCR, producing one record per CDR3 protein. The sample records under 800,000 distinct CDR3 sequences, 14% being singletons. The sample taken for sequencing was blood. Receptor source: a woman between 18 and 29 years old with Graves' hyperthyroidism.

This clonotype was observed a few times. The chain is built from TRBV5-1 and TRBJ2-7; TRBD2 matches at 13 bases. Germline V lookup: CDR1 SGHRS, CDR2 YFSETQ. After removal of 4 bases from V and 4 bases from J, the junction contained 2 bases not matched to a gene. The CDR3 sequence is 14 residues long. Written as DNA, the CDR3 is TGCGCCAGCAGCGGGACTAGCGGGGAATACGAGCAGTACTTC. Translation gives CASSGTSGEYEQYF.

This clonotype came up many times. At one end the junction does not follow the germline gene, possibly because of a read error. V is TRBV2 and J is TRBJ1-5; 7 bases match TRBD1. This CDR3 region has 16 residues. CDR1 and CDR2 (germline): SNHLY, FYNNEI. CDR3 amino acids: CASSQARTGVGQPQHF. The CDR3 DNA reads TGTGCCAGCAGTCAAGCCAGGACAGGCGTAGGTCAGCCCCAGCATTTT.

The chain is built from TRBV7-8 and TRBJ2-5, with 11 positions matching TRBD2. Germline lookup yields CDR1 SGHVS and CDR2 FQNEAQ. V gave up 4 bases and J gave up 6 bases; unmatched junction bases: 10. The CDR3 is 16 amino acids. DNA for the CDR3: TGTGCCAGCAGCTCCGGGACTAGCGGCCCCGAGAAGACCCAGTACTTC. It translates to CASSSGTSGPEKTQYF.

This clonotype was detected only a few times. The rearrangement links TRBV10-3 to TRBJ2-7; D is perhaps TRBD2 (6 bases). CDR1 ENHRY and CDR2 SYGVKD come from the germline V gene. This CDR3 contains 12 residues. The ends were cut back, 6 bases at V and 6 bases at J, with 12 bases in the middle. CDR3: CAIRDYPGEQYF. Written as DNA, the CDR3 is TGTGCCATCAGGGACTACCCAGGCGAGCAGTACTTC.

This clonotype was counted many times. The chain has TRBV9 and TRBJ1-1; D unresolved. Germline-derived CDR1 and CDR2 are SGDLS and YYNGEE. The CDR3 covers 15 residues. V lost 0 bases and J 3 bases, leaving 12 bases between the germline ends. CDR3 nucleotide sequence: TGTGCCAGCAGCGTAGATCCGGTTATCTACACTGAAGCTTTCTTT. Protein sequence: CASSVDPVIYTEAFF.

The chain combines TRBV12-3 or TRBV12-4 with TRBJ2-1; possible D gene TRBD1, 6 bases. The CDR3 runs to 14 residues. The V end lost 6 bases, the J end lost 8 bases, and 17 bases lay between the germline ends. CDR3 coding DNA: TGTGCCAGCAGCACAGGGCTCTTGGGCGATGAGCAGTTCTTC. Translated: CASSTGLLGDEQFF.

This clonotype was seen only a few times. The chain joins TRBV12-3 or TRBV12-4 to TRBJ2-3; unclear D gene. The V end was cut by 3 bases, the J end by 2 bases, with 9 bases between. The length of the CDR3 is 14 residues. CDR3 sequence reads: CASSFNLPTDTQYF. In DNA, the CDR3 is TGTGCCAGCAGTTTTAACCTCCCCACAGATACGCAGTATTTT.

The chain employs TRBV7-6 and TRBJ2-7, with 8 bases that match TRBD1. Trimming took 5 bases from V and 5 from J; bases not matched to a gene: 14. The V gene's germline CDR1 is SGHVS and CDR2 FNYEAQ. The length of the CDR3 is 16 residues. Written as DNA, the CDR3 is TGTGCCAGCAGCCCCCGCGGCGGGCAGGGGGCCAACGAGCAGTACTTC. Translation gives CASSPRGGQGANEQYF.

This clonotype was counted ten times or more. The chain combines TRBV20-1 with TRBJ2-7; 13 bases are a match to TRBD2. Losses at the gene ends were 5 bases for V and 3 bases for J; bases not matched to a gene: 7. The CDR3 has 15 amino acids. Looked up from germline, CDR1 is DFQATT and CDR2 is SNEGSKA (reference sequence). The CDR3 loop is CSAHGGLAGNYEQYF. The CDR3 DNA reads TGCAGTGCTCACGGGGGACTAGCGGGAAACTACGAGCAGTACTTC.

The table lists this clonotype with many counts. The chain employs TRBV6-2 or TRBV6-3 and TRBJ2-1; D possibly corresponds to TRBD2 (6 bases). Trimming shortened V by 7 bases and J by 7 bases, and 23 bases separated the two germline ends. Looked up from germline, CDR1 is MNHEY and CDR2 is SVGEGT. CDR3 length: 16 amino acids. DNA for the CDR3: TGTGCCAGCATCGAACGCCGTTTTTCGGGAGTGAATGAGCAGTTCTTC. This gives the protein CASIERRFSGVNEQFF.

This clonotype was observed many times. The chain is built from TRBV14 and TRBJ2-3; a weak D match, TRBD1 (7 bases). The V end was cut by 4 bases, the J end by 8 bases, with 16 bases between. Germline CDR1 SGHDN, CDR2 FVKESK. The CDR3 covers 14 residues. The CDR3 spells CASSPTGRRSTQYF. The DNA for the CDR3 is TGTGCCAGCAGCCCGACAGGGAGGAGGAGTACGCAGTATTTT.

This chain connects TRBV28 to TRBJ2-3, with D possibly TRBD1 on 5 matching bases. CDR1 is MDHEN, CDR2 SYDVKM, per germline. V was shortened by 2 bases and J by 5 bases, with 8 bases between the two germline ends. The CDR3 is made up of 13 amino acids. Here the CDR3 DNA reads TGTGCCAGCAGTTTACTGGACATAGATACGCAGTATTTT. It translates to CASSLLDIDTQYF.

For this clonotype: This may arise from a read error, as a much more abundant clone is one base away. The V gene is TRBV11-2, the J gene TRBJ2-7; TRBD2 aligns across 8 bases. CDR1 SGHAT and CDR2 FQNNGV come from the germline V gene. The CDR3 has 14 residues. CDR3 region: CAGSLPAGGYEQYF. The CDR3 DNA reads TGTGCCGGCAGCCTCCCCGCGGGAGGTTACGAGCAGTACTTC.

This clonotype appeared a few times. The V gene is TRBV24-1, the J gene TRBJ2-1, with TRBD2 matching 7 bases. CDR3 length equals 18 residues. Germline V gene data show CDR1 as KGHDR and CDR2 as SFDVKD. The ends lost 1 base at V and 1 base at J; junction bases unmatched: 9. The CDR3 sequence is CATSDFEASGDSYNEQFF. In DNA, the CDR3 is TGTGCCACCAGTGATTTCGAGGCTAGCGGAGATTCCTACAATGAGCAGTTCTTC.

This clonotype was seen a few times. The chain is built from TRBV20-1 and TRBJ2-1; 9 bases are a match to TRBD1. The germline CDR1 and CDR2 sequences are DFQATT and SNEGSKA (reference sequence). V lost 6 bases to trimming and J lost 2 bases; unmatched junction nucleotides: 8. The CDR3 contains 15 residues. This CDR3 reads CSAGGGQGAYNEQFF. CDR3 nucleotides: TGCAGTGCGGGGGGGGGACAGGGCGCCTACAATGAGCAGTTCTTC.

Concerning this clonotype: A much larger clone lies a single base off, so this may be a read error. The V and J genes are TRBV2 and TRBJ1-1; possible D gene TRBD1, 5 bases. This CDR3 is 16 amino acids long. The V and J ends lost 7 bases and 0 bases respectively, with 18 bases between them. Germline values: CDR1 SNHLY, CDR2 FYNNEI. The CDR3 nucleotides are TGTGCCAGCACCAAGGGGCGTGGAGGAATGAACACTGAAGCTTTCTTT. Protein product: CASTKGRGGMNTEAFF.

This clonotype occurred a few times. The chain joins TRBV20-1 to TRBJ2-7; D may be TRBD1 or TRBD2 (5 bases each). The germline CDR1 and CDR2 sequences are DFQATT and SNEGSKA (reference sequence). The V gene lost 6 bases and the J gene lost 2 bases, with 17 bases spanning the gap. The CDR3 has 14 amino acids. The CDR3 loop reads CSANLPGPTYEQYF. The DNA for the CDR3 is TGCAGTGCAAACCTACCGGGACCAACCTACGAGCAGTACTTC.

In this sample, this clonotype turned up a few times. The CDR3 DNA reads as TGTGCCAGCAGCCCTTTCCGGGAAAGCACAGATACGCAGTATTTT. The encoded protein is CASSPFRESTDTQYF. This chain links TRBV7-6 with TRBJ2-3; the D gene is possibly TRBD2 (5 bases). The CDR3 totals 15 residues. Germline V CDR1 and CDR2: SGHVS, FNYEAQ. Trimming took off 5 bases at V and 0 bases at J, with 12 bases between the two ends.

This clonotype turned up a few times. This rearrangement joins TRBV4-2 to TRBJ1-3, with 7 bases aligning to TRBD1. CDR1 LGHNA and CDR2 YNFKEQ come from the germline V gene. This CDR3 contains 16 residues. J was trimmed by 4 bases and V by 4 bases; bases with no gene match: 10. CDR3 nucleotides: TGTGCCAGCAGCCCAACGAATACAGGGGCCGGAAACACCATATATTTT. Translation: CASSPTNTGAGNTIYF.

V usage is TRBV20-1 and J usage is TRBJ2-3; D is perhaps TRBD1 (5 bases). The CDR3 runs to 16 residues. V lost 0 bases to trimming and J lost 4 bases, with 17 bases between them. From germline, CDR1 is DFQATT and CDR2 SNEGSKA (reference sequence). The chain's CDR3 is CSARDGGQQNPDTQYF. The CDR3 region has the DNA TGCAGTGCTAGAGATGGCGGACAACAAAATCCAGATACGCAGTATTTT.